Each of the 14 T cell receptor beta chains below was sequenced from the same sample in a study of vaccination effects on CD4 cells after COVID-19 (dated by TCRdb to the early 2020s). Which antigens these TCRs recognize remains unknown. The receptor library was made with the immunoSEQ multiplex PCR assay. Not all clones reach the TCRdb copy of this immuneACCESS table, which keeps in-frame sequences only. Checked studies attribute under half of the gap to unresolved V genes and leave the rest unexplained. The sample has more than 60,000 clones on record, around 69% of them singletons. The top ten clonotypes cover under 2.5% of the sample. After about 9 days of culture, CD4+ T cells were isolated with the EasySep CD4+ T cell isolation kit. Two doses of either the BNT162b2 or the mRNA-1273 mRNA SARS-CoV-2 vaccine were administered to participants. The sequences come from CD4+ T cells from PBMCs cultured without peptide, collected after COVID-19 vaccination. These TCRs come from a human donor who received a COVID-19 vaccine.

The gene calls are TRBV30 and TRBJ1-5; D perhaps matches TRBD1 (5 bases). Germline values: CDR1 GTSNPN, CDR2 SVGIG (reference sequence). The CDR3 loop spans 13 amino acids. Trimming cost V 2 bases and J 5 bases, with 10 bases left between them. This chain's CDR3 is CAWSLGTHQPQHF. DNA of the CDR3: TGTGCCTGGAGTTTGGGGACTCATCAGCCCCAGCATTTT.

The chain carries TRBV5-1 and TRBJ2-3; no reliable D call. The CDR3 sequence is 14 residues long. V was pared by 3 bases and J by 5 bases, with 13 bases between. The germline gives CDR1 SGHRS, CDR2 YFSETQ. CDR3 in DNA: TGCGCCAGCAGCTCCGCTCTACTTGGAGATACGCAGTATTTT. The encoded protein is CASSSALLGDTQYF.

V and J are TRBV7-9 and TRBJ1-3; TRBD1 aligns across 10 bases. Losses at the gene ends were 5 bases for V and 7 bases for J; bases not matched to a gene: 8. The CDR3 runs to 15 residues. From germline, CDR1 is SEHNR and CDR2 FQNEAQ (reference sequence). The CDR3 DNA sequence: TGTGCCAGCAGCCAAGGGACAGGGGATCGGAACACCATATATTTT. This codes for CASSQGTGDRNTIYF. Based on the CDR3 plus reference TRBV7-9 and TRBJ1-3, the full variable domain is DTGVSQNPRHKITKRGQNVTFRCDPISEHNRLYWYRQTLGQGPEFLTYFQNEAQLEKSRLLSDRFSAERPKGSFSTLEIQRTEQGDSAMYLCASSQGTGDRNTIYFGEGSWLTVV.

V gene TRBV10-3 combines with J gene TRBJ2-2, with 9 positions matching TRBD2. The junction had 6 bases not matched to a gene; V was cut back by 4 bases and J by 0 bases. The germline V gene has CDR1 ENHRY and CDR2 SYGVKD. This CDR3 spans 17 amino acids. CDR3 region: CAISGSSGASNTGELFF. The CDR3 nucleotides read TGTGCCATCAGTGGGTCTAGCGGGGCCTCGAACACCGGGGAGCTGTTTTTT.

This clone has just one count. The chain combines TRBV28 with TRBJ1-2; no firm D call. This CDR3 contains 14 residues. The germline V gene encodes CDR1 MDHEN and CDR2 SYDVKM. The ends were cut back, 2 bases at V and 4 bases at J, with 11 bases in the middle. Here the CDR3 DNA reads TGTGCCAGCAGTTTAAGTCAGCATGCCTATGGCTACACCTTC. Protein sequence: CASSLSQHAYGYTF.

This clone appeared a single time. The gene calls are TRBV5-1 and TRBJ2-3; either TRBD1 or TRBD2 may fit D (6 bases each). Germline-derived CDR1 and CDR2 are SGHRS and YFSETQ. Trimming took 4 bases from V and 4 from J, leaving 13 bases between them. The CDR3 loop spans 14 amino acids. The CDR3 spells CASSARRGSDTQYF. DNA of the CDR3: TGCGCCAGCAGCGCCCGGAGGGGGTCAGATACGCAGTATTTT. The full variable domain, in which reference TRBV5-1 and TRBJ2-3 provide the parts outside the CDR3, is KAGVTQTPRYLIKTRGQQVTLSCSPISGHRSVSWYQQTPGQGLQFLFEYFSETQRNKGNFPGRFSGRQFSNSRSEMNVSTLELGDSALYLCASSARRGSDTQYFGPGTRLTVL.

As DNA, the CDR3 is TGTGCCAGCAGCCAAGATCTGATAGGGAACACTGAAGCTTTCTTT. Its protein product is CASSQDLIGNTEAFF. This sequence joins TRBV14 and TRBJ1-1, with no clear D. The V end was cut by 0 bases, the J end by 1 base, with 9 bases between. CDR1 and CDR2 from the germline V gene are SGHDN and FVKESK. This CDR3 has 15 residues.

The chain uses TRBV3-1 (or the pseudogene TRBV3-2) and TRBJ2-1; 7 bases are shared with TRBD1. The CDR3 runs 14 residues. The ends lost 4 bases at V and 3 bases at J; junction bases unmatched: 3. Germline CDR1 is LGHDT and CDR2 is YNNKEL (reference sequence). DNA for the CDR3: TGTGCCAGCAGCCCCCGGGACAGCTACAATGAGCAGTTCTTC. Encoded protein: CASSPRDSYNEQFF.

This chain links TRBV15 with TRBJ2-7, with D uncertain. The germline V gene has CDR1 LNHNV and CDR2 YYDKDF (reference sequence). The germline V and J ends were trimmed by 5 bases and 4 bases, with 12 bases remaining between them. This CDR3 contains 13 residues. CDR3 coding DNA: TGTGCCACCAGCTACGCGGACCAATACGAGCAGTACGTC. Residues: CATSYADQYEQYV.

The chain has TRBV5-5 and TRBJ2-3; D gene unclear. With 0 bases removed from V and 4 bases from J, the gap between germline ends came to 3 bases. Per germline, CDR1 SGHKS and CDR2 YYEKEE (reference sequence). The CDR3 is 12 residues long. As DNA, the CDR3 is TGTGCCAGCAGCTTGGCTTCAGATACGCAGTATTTT. The encoded protein is CASSLASDTQYF.

The chain couples TRBV5-1 to TRBJ2-5; 9 nucleotides agree with TRBD2. The germline V gene encodes CDR1 SGHRS and CDR2 YFSETQ. This CDR3 has 16 residues. V trimming: 0 bases; J trimming: 0 bases; junction bases outside the gene matches: 3. The CDR3, as DNA: TGCGCCAGCAGCTTGGTTAGCGGGGGCTACCAAGAGACCCAGTACTTC. Its protein is CASSLVSGGYQETQYF.

The chain is built from TRBV9 and TRBJ1-3; D possibly corresponds to TRBD1 (5 bases). CDR1 and CDR2 (germline): SGDLS, YYNGEE. V lost 0 bases and J lost 2, with 12 bases in between. This CDR3 region has 16 residues. In DNA, the CDR3 is TGTGCCAGCAGCGTAGTCCCCATAGGGGCTGGAAACACCATATATTTT. It is translated as CASSVVPIGAGNTIYF.

The chain uses TRBV6-5 and TRBJ1-1; TRBD1 matches 10 bases. This CDR3 contains 14 residues. Germline V CDR1 and CDR2: MNHEY, SVGAGI. After removal of 5 bases from V and 3 bases from J, the junction contained 3 bases not matched to a gene. DNA for the CDR3: TGTGCCAGCAGTAGGACAGGGGGACACACTGAAGCTTTCTTT. Translation gives CASSRTGGHTEAFF.

The V and J genes are TRBV4-2 and TRBJ2-4, with D unclear. The germline V gene has CDR1 LGHNA and CDR2 YNFKEQ. Trimming shortened V by 0 bases and J by 9 bases, and 12 bases separated the two germline ends. This CDR3 is built from 14 residues. CDR3 DNA sequence: TGTGCCAGCAGCCAAGATCGGCCGAAAGCCATTCAGTACTTC. Its protein is CASSQDRPKAIQYF.